These T cell receptor beta chains were read from a single sample in a study of blood T cell repertoires in COVID-19. Repertoires were generated with immunoSEQ multiplex PCR, while TCRdb's copy carries only in-frame clones and drops some. The sample yields 180,000 or so clones, roughly 89% seen once. The sample was peripheral blood. The receptors were gathered from a man aged 18 to 35 with active or convalescent COVID-19. The CDR3 runs from the conserved cysteine through the conserved F or W.

V gene,CDR3 protein
TRBV5-4,CASSADISGAEAFF
TRBV27,CASSLSTGVEETQYF
TRBV11-3,CASSRQGQEYNEQFF
TRBV19,CASSLSGTDTQYF
TRBV7-9,CASSEGVGIPSTDTQYF
TRBV10-1,CASKPGGLNNEQFF
TRBV5-1,CASSNPGLAGALSDTQYF
TRBV2,CASSRPSLQGEAFF
TRBV9,CASSVALSREDTQYF
TRBV25-1,CASSEQGLAEETQYF
TRBV3-1/TRBV3-2,CASSPSSGNTIYF
TRBV19,CASSMTGPYEQYF
TRBV12-3/TRBV12-4,CATTGGTDTQYF
TRBV11-2,CASSSPGTPQETQYF
TRBV6-2/TRBV6-3,CASSYSTGLDTEAFF
TRBV28,CASSFGVNRGGYTF
TRBV6-5,CASAISGNTIYF